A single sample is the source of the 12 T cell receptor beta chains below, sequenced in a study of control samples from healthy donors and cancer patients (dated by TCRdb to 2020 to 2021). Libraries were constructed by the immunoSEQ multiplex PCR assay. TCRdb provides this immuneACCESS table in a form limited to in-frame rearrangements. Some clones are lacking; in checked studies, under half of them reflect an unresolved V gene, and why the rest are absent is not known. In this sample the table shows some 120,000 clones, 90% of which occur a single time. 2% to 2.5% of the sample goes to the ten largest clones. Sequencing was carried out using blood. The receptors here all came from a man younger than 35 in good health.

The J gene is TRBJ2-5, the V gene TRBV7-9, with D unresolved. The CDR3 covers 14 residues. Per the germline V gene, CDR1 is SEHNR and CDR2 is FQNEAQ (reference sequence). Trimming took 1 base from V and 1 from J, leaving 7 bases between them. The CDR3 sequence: CASSLVQFQETQYF. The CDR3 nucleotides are TGTGCCAGCAGCTTAGTTCAGTTCCAAGAGACCCAGTACTTC.

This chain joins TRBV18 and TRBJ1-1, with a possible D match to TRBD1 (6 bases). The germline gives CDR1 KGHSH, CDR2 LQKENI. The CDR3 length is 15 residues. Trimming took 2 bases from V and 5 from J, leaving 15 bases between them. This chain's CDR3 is CASSPENRAVTEAFF. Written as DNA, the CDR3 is TGTGCCAGCTCACCAGAAAACAGGGCAGTGACTGAAGCTTTCTTT.

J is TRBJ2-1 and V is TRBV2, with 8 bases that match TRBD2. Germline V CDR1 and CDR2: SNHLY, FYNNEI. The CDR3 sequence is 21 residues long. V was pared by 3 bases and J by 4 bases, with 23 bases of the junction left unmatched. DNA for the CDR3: TGTGCCAGCAGTGATAACCCGAAAAGGACCCAGCGGGAGAAGGGGTACAATGAGCAGTTCTTC. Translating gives CASSDNPKRTQREKGYNEQFF.

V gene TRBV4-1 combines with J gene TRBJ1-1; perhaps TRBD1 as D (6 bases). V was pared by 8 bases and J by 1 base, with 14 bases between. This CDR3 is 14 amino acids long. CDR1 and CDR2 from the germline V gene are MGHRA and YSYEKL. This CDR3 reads CASGPTGTNTEAFF. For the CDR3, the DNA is TGCGCCAGCGGCCCGACAGGAACGAACACTGAAGCTTTCTTT.

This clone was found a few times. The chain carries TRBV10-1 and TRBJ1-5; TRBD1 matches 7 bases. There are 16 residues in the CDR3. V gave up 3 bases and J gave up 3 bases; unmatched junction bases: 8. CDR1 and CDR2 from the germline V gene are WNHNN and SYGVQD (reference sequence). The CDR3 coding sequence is TGCGCCAGCAGTGAAAAGGTGACAGGGAACAATCAGCCCCAGCATTTT. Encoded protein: CASSEKVTGNNQPQHF.

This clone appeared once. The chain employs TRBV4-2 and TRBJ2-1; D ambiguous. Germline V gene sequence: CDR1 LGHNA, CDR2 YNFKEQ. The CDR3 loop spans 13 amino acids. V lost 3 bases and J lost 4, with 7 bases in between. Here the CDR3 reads CASSHGTYNEQFF. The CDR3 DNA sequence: TGTGCCAGCAGCCACGGAACATACAATGAGCAGTTCTTC.

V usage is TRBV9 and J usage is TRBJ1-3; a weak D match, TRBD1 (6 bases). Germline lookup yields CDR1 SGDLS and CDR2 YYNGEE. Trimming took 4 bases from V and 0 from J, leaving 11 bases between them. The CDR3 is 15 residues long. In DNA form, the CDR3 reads TGTGCCAGCAGCCCCCGGGACATCTCTGGAAACACCATATATTTT. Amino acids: CASSPRDISGNTIYF.

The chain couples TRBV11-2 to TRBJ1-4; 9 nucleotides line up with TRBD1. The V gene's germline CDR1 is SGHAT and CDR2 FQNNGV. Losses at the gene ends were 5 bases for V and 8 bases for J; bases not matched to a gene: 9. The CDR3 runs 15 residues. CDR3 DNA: TGTGCCAGCAGCCCTCGACAGGGGGATGGGGAAAAACTGTTTTTT. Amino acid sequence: CASSPRQGDGEKLFF. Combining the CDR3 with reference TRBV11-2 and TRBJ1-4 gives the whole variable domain EAGVAQSPRYKIIEKRQSVAFWCNPISGHATLYWYQQILGQGPKLLIQFQNNGVVDDSQLPKDRFSAERLKGVDSTLKIQPAKLEDSAVYLCASSPRQGDGEKLFFGSGTQLSVL.

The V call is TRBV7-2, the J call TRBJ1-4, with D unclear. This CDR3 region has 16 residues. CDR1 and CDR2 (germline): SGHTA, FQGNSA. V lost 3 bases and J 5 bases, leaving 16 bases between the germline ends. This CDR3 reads CASSFEGQTPNEKLFF. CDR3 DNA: TGTGCCAGCAGCTTCGAGGGCCAAACGCCAAATGAAAAACTGTTTTTT.

CDR3 sequence reads: CASSDFGGALETQYF. The CDR3 nucleotides read TGTGCCAGCAGCGACTTCGGGGGGGCACTAGAGACCCAGTACTTC. V is TRBV28 and J is TRBJ2-5; TRBD2 matches at 8 bases. The CDR3 runs 15 residues. Per the germline V gene, CDR1 is MDHEN and CDR2 is SYDVKM. The J segment lost 4 bases and the V segment lost 6 bases, leaving 10 bases of the junction unmatched.

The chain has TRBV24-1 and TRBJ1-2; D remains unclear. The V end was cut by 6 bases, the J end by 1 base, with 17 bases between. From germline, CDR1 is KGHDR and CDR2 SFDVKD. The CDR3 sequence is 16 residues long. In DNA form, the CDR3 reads TGTGCCACCAGTCCCAATCAGCATTCTGATAACTATGGCTACACCTTC. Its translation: CATSPNQHSDNYGYTF.

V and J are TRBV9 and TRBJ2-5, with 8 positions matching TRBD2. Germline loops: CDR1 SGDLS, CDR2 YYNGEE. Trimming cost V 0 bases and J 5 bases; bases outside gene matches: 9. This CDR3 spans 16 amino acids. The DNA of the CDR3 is TGTGCCAGCAGCGTAGCTCTGGCGGGGGGTGAGGAGACCCAGTACTTC. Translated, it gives CASSVALAGGEETQYF.